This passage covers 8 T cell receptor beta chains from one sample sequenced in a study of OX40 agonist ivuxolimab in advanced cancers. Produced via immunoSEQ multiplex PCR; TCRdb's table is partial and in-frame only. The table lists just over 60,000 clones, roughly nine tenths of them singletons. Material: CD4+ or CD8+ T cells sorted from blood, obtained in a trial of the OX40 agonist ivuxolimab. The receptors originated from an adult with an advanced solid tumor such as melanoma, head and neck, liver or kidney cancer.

Here the CDR3 reads CASSLGRRTDTQYF. In DNA, the CDR3 is TGCGCCAGCAGCTTGGGACGGCGAACAGATACGCAGTATTTT. The gene calls are TRBV5-1 and TRBJ2-3; no reliable D call. CDR1 and CDR2 (germline): SGHRS, YFSETQ. With 0 bases removed from V and 3 bases from J, the gap between germline ends came to 8 bases. The CDR3 loop spans 14 amino acids.

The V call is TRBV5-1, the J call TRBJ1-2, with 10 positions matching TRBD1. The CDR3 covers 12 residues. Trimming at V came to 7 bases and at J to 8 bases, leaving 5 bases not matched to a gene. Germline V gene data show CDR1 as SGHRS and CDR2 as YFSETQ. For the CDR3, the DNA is TGCGCCAGCGCCGACAGGGGGCAGGGCTACACCTTC. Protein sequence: CASADRGQGYTF.

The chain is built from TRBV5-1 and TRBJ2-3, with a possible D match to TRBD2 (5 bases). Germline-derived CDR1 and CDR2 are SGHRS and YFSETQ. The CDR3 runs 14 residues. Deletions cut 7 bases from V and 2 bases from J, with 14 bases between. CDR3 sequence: CASYLASPTDTQYF. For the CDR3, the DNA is TGCGCCAGCTACCTAGCCTCCCCCACAGATACGCAGTATTTT.

The CDR3 here is CATSRAGTGADTEAFF. CDR3 DNA: TGTGCCACCAGCAGAGCCGGGACAGGGGCAGACACTGAAGCTTTCTTT. This chain joins TRBV15 and TRBJ1-1; TRBD1 matches at 10 bases. This CDR3 is built from 16 residues. The germline V gene has CDR1 LNHNV and CDR2 YYDKDF (reference sequence). V was clipped by 1 base and J by 3 bases; unmatched bases: 5.

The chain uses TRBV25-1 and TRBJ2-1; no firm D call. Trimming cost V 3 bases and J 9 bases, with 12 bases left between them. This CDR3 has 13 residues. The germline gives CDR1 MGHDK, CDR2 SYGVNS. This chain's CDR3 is CASSDLSAGEQFF. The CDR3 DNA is TGTGCCAGCAGTGATCTTTCCGCCGGTGAGCAGTTCTTC. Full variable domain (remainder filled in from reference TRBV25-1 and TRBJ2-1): EADIYQTPRYLVIGTGKKITLECSQTMGHDKMYWYQQDPGMELHLIHYSYGVNSTEKGDLSSESTVSRIRTEHFPLTLESARPSHTSQYLCASSDLSAGEQFFGPGTRLTVL.

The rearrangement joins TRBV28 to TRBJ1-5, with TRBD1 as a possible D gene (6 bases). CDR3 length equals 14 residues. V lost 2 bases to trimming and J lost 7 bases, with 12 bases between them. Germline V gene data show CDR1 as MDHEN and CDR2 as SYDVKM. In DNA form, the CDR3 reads TGTGCCAGCAGTTTAACGGGGGGCGTCCAGCCCCAGCATTTT. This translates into CASSLTGGVQPQHF.

The CDR3 protein is CASSPRQGARTEAFF. As DNA, the CDR3 is TGTGCCAGCAGTCCAAGACAGGGGGCGAGAACTGAAGCTTTCTTT. The chain joins TRBV6-5 to TRBJ1-1, with 10 bases matching TRBD1. With 5 bases clipped from V and 5 bases from J, the junction kept 8 bases outside the gene matches. Germline assignment: CDR1 MNHEY and CDR2 SVGAGI. The CDR3 totals 15 residues.

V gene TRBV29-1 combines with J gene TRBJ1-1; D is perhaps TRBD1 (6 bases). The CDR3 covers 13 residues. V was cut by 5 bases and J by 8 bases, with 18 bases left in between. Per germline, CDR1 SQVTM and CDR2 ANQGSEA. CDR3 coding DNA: TGCAGCGTTATTCAGGGGCGCTTGGGAGAAGCTTTCTTT. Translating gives CSVIQGRLGEAFF.